Following are 7 T cell receptor beta chains from one sample sequenced in a study of blood T cells in healthy people across ages. Through a sample-barcoded 5' primer and a J-beta primer mix, a second PCR was run for about 7 to 12 cycles. One entry per CDR3 protein results from TCRdb running MiXCR on the 5' RACE reads. The profile shows 700,000 or so distinct CDR3 sequences, about a fifth of them singletons. The sample comprised blood. All receptors come from a man between 65 and 85 years old in good health.

The chain couples TRBV2 to TRBJ1-5, with 9 bases lining up with TRBD1. Germline-derived CDR1 and CDR2 are SNHLY and FYNNEI. The CDR3 extends over 15 amino acids. J gave up 7 bases and V 5 bases, and 9 bases lay outside the gene matches. CDR3 sequence (DNA): TGTGCCAGCAGTCCAGGACAGGGGAGGTTACAGCCCCAGCATTTT. This codes for CASSPGQGRLQPQHF.

V and J are TRBV6-1 and TRBJ1-2; D gene unclear. CDR1 is MNHNS, CDR2 SASEGT, per germline. V shed 9 bases and J shed 6 bases, with 32 bases lying between them. The CDR3 is 18 residues long. The CDR3 here is CASFRVGGRIGYGHGYTF. CDR3 in DNA: TGTGCCAGTTTTCGTGTGGGCGGCCGCATAGGGTATGGCCATGGCTACACCTTC.

This clonotype turned up a few times. The V and J genes are TRBV20-1 and TRBJ2-3, with 10 bases fitting TRBD2. Germline V lookup: CDR1 DFQATT, CDR2 SNEGSKA (reference sequence). The CDR3 is 15 residues long. Trimming at V came to 6 bases and at J to 2 bases, leaving 8 bases not matched to a gene. The CDR3 DNA follows: TGCAGTGCCGACGAACTAGCGGGGACCACAGATACGCAGTATTTT. This codes for CSADELAGTTDTQYF.

In this sample, this clonotype turned up a few times. V gene TRBV6-5 combines with J gene TRBJ2-5, with a tentative D call TRBD2 (5 bases). Gene TRBJ2-1 matches the end of the DNA better, so the J call may be wrong. Germline loops: CDR1 MNHEY, CDR2 SVGAGI. This CDR3 has 13 amino acids. CDR3 residues: CASSYSLEVEQFF. CDR3 sequence (DNA): TGTGCCAGCAGTTACTCACTAGAGGTTGAGCAGTTCTTC.

The rearrangement joins TRBV29-1 to TRBJ1-1; weak D call: TRBD1 (5 bases). Germline loops: CDR1 SQVTM, CDR2 ANQGSEA. The CDR3 runs 13 residues. V lost 3 bases to trimming and J lost 0 bases, with 8 bases between them. The CDR3 sequence: CSVERGMNTEAFF. Here the CDR3 DNA reads TGCAGCGTTGAGAGGGGAATGAACACTGAAGCTTTCTTT.

The chain has TRBV3-1 and TRBJ1-2; weak D call: TRBD1 (5 bases). The V gene lost 2 bases and the J gene lost 4 bases, with 11 bases spanning the gap. Germline loops: CDR1 LGHDT, CDR2 YNNKEL (reference sequence). The CDR3 contains 14 residues. The CDR3 reads CASSQTGALYGYTF. The CDR3 DNA reads as TGTGCCAGCAGCCAAACCGGGGCTCTCTATGGCTACACCTTC.

V usage is TRBV10-3 and J usage is TRBJ1-1; no clear D gene. The V end was cut by 2 bases, the J end by 10 bases, with 14 bases between. The germline V gene encodes CDR1 ENHRY and CDR2 SYGVKD. The CDR3 contains 13 residues. CDR3 sequence reads: CAISEGSSVSAFF. CDR3 bases: TGTGCCATCAGTGAGGGGTCCTCGGTATCAGCTTTCTTT.